This TCR beta chain stems from a study of identical twins. General observations from the study: Modeled out-of-frame TCR alpha sharing in monozygotic twins fell below observed levels.

This clonotype was counted between two and nine times. Antigen specificity is unknown. TCRdb reprocessed the 5' RACE reads via MiXCR and lists one record per CDR3 protein. The profile shows 400,000 to 500,000 distinct CDR3 sequences, less than 20% of them singletons. This CDR3 has 16 amino acids. Germline CDR1 is LNHNV and CDR2 is YYDKDF (reference sequence). The V segment lost 1 base and the J segment 8 bases; nucleotides outside the gene matches: 9. This TCR was recovered from a man aged 50-59 years in good health. The genes are TRBV15 and TRBJ2-1, with 9 bases lining up with TRBD2. Input material: naive T cells sorted from blood. CDR3 region: CATSRASGLAWDEQFF. For the CDR3, the DNA is TGTGCCACCAGCAGAGCTTCAGGACTAGCGTGGGATGAGCAGTTCTTC.